One sample yielded the 19 T cell receptor beta chains listed below, sequenced in a study of beta chain features in type 1 diabetes. Expressed TCRB transcripts were sequenced, since all the RNA that had been isolated was reverse transcribed. Here immunoSEQ multiplex PCR was the method, and the copy in TCRdb shows in-frame clones only, minus some. This sample carries 600,000 to 650,000 clones, around 15% of them seen once, and the ten largest clones take about 0.086%. The specimen sequenced was naive CD4+ T cells from blood. These TCRs come from a man aged 18 to 30 in good health.

The chain combines TRBV5-1 with TRBJ2-2; 10 nucleotides align to TRBD2. CDR1 and CDR2 (germline): SGHRS, YFSETQ. The J segment lost 5 bases and the V segment lost 4 bases, leaving 5 bases of the junction unmatched. The CDR3 loop spans 15 amino acids. CDR3 amino acids: CASSGLAGDTGELFF. The CDR3 nucleotides are TGCGCCAGCAGCGGGCTAGCGGGAGATACCGGGGAGCTGTTTTTT.

The chain uses TRBV6-6 and TRBJ2-4, with 9 bases aligning to TRBD2. The junction had 0 bases not matched to a gene; V was cut back by 5 bases and J by 1 base. The length of the CDR3 is 14 residues. CDR1 MNHNY and CDR2 SVGAGI come from the germline V gene (reference sequence). CDR3 DNA: TGTGCCAGCAGTGCGGGGGGGGCCAAAAACATTCAGTACTTC. It yields the protein CASSAGGAKNIQYF.

The gene calls are TRBV9 and TRBJ2-3; TRBD1 agrees at 8 bases. CDR1 is SGDLS, CDR2 YYNGEE, per germline. The CDR3 consists of 18 residues. With V trimmed by 0 bases and J by 4 bases, 13 bases remained unmatched. The CDR3 DNA follows: TGTGCCAGCAGCGTAGTCCCTAACCTAGCGACAGGGGCAGATACGCAGTATTTT. Its protein product is CASSVVPNLATGADTQYF.

This clone turned up a few times. V is TRBV4-2 and J is TRBJ2-3; D possibly corresponds to TRBD2 (6 bases). V was trimmed by 0 bases and J by 3 bases, leaving 22 bases between them. The CDR3 spans 19 residues. Germline CDR1 reads LGHNA; CDR2 reads YNFKEQ. The CDR3 region has the DNA TGTGCCAGCAGCCAAGACTGGGGCATCCGGGACTCCCAGACAGATACGCAGTATTTT. Translated: CASSQDWGIRDSQTDTQYF.

This chain joins TRBV18 and TRBJ1-1; D may be TRBD1 (6 bases). Germline V gene lookup returns CDR1 KGHSH and CDR2 LQKENI. The V end was cut by 3 bases, the J end by 2 bases, with 13 bases between. The CDR3 runs 15 residues. Here the CDR3 DNA reads TGTGCCAGCTCACCTCAGGGGATGGGAAACACTGAAGCTTTCTTT. The encoded protein is CASSPQGMGNTEAFF.

J is TRBJ1-5 and V is TRBV13, with D hard to call. Germline lookup yields CDR1 PRHDT and CDR2 FYEKMQ (reference sequence). This CDR3 has 13 residues. The V and J ends lost 8 bases and 4 bases respectively, with 12 bases between them. The CDR3 loop reads CASGLMGNQPQHF. CDR3 sequence (DNA): TGTGCCAGCGGGCTAATGGGGAATCAGCCCCAGCATTTT.

This clone was observed a handful of times. This sequence joins TRBV21-1 and TRBJ1-2. TRBV21-1 is recorded as a pseudogene. The CDR3 length is 15 residues. The CDR3 nucleotides read TGTGCCAGCAGCACACGGGCGGGGGGCGCTTCTGGCTACACCTTC. This encodes CASSTRAGGASGYTF.

The chain uses TRBV7-2 and TRBJ2-5; possibly TRBD1 for D (5 bases). This CDR3 spans 11 amino acids. CDR1 and CDR2 from the germline V gene are SGHTA and FQGNSA. The V end lost 6 bases, the J end lost 5 bases, and 7 bases lay between the germline ends. The CDR3 is CASRGQETQYF. The CDR3 DNA is TGTGCCAGCAGGGGGCAGGAGACCCAGTACTTC.

The rearrangement uses TRBV7-6 and TRBJ2-5, with 9 nucleotides matching TRBD2. This CDR3 is built from 14 residues. J lost 5 bases, V lost 3 bases, and 4 bases had no gene match. The germline gives CDR1 SGHVS, CDR2 FNYEAQ. Here the CDR3 reads CASSLRGGRETQYF. The CDR3 nucleotides are TGTGCCAGCAGCTTGCGGGGGGGACGGGAGACCCAGTACTTC.

This clone was counted a few times. The CDR3 region is CASSPRGDRGPNEQFF. DNA for the CDR3: TGTGCCAGCAGCCCTCGAGGGGACAGGGGGCCGAATGAGCAGTTCTTC. The gene calls are TRBV9 and TRBJ2-1, with 12 bases identical to TRBD1. The CDR3 has 16 residues. The V gene end was trimmed by 4 bases and the J gene end by 7 bases; junction bases not matched to a gene: 9. CDR1 and CDR2 from the germline V gene are SGDLS and YYNGEE. The entire variable domain, with the rest obtained from reference TRBV9 and TRBJ2-1, is as follows: DSGVTQTPKHLITATGQRVTLRCSPRSGDLSVYWYQQSLDQGLQFLIQYYNGEERAKGNILERFSAQQFPDLHSELNLSSLELGDSALYFCASSPRGDRGPNEQFFGPGTRLTVL.

J is TRBJ2-1 and V is TRBV5-1; 8 bases are shared with TRBD2. The CDR3 has 15 residues. The V gene's germline CDR1 is SGHRS and CDR2 YFSETQ. V lost 2 bases and J lost 6; bases outside the gene matches: 7. The CDR3 spells CASSFPGLGGNEQFF. The CDR3 DNA follows: TGCGCCAGCAGCTTTCCGGGACTAGGAGGCAATGAGCAGTTCTTC.

This clone was recorded a few times. The V call is TRBV11-2, the J call TRBJ2-5; 11 bases align to TRBD2. The V segment lost 5 bases and the J segment 2 bases; nucleotides outside the gene matches: 7. Germline V gives CDR1 SGHAT, CDR2 FQNNGV. This CDR3 is built from 16 residues. The CDR3 loop is CASSPALAGGQETQYF. The CDR3 DNA sequence: TGTGCCAGCAGCCCCGCCTTAGCGGGGGGGCAAGAGACCCAGTACTTC.

The chain employs TRBV18 and TRBJ1-1; unclear D gene. Trimming stripped 3 bases from V and 5 bases from J, with 19 bases between. Germline lookup yields CDR1 KGHSH and CDR2 LQKENI. The CDR3 has 16 residues. CDR3 nucleotide sequence: TGTGCCAGCTCACCCATGATCTCAAGGCCGGGGACTGAAGCTTTCTTT. Its translation is CASSPMISRPGTEAFF. Variable domain in full (rest from reference TRBV18 and TRBJ1-1): NAGVMQNPRHLVRRRGQEARLRCSPMKGHSHVYWYRQLPEEGLKFMVYLQKENIIDESGMPKERFSAEFPKEGPSILRIQQVVRGDSAAYFCASSPMISRPGTEAFFGQGTRLTVV.

V is TRBV21-1 and J is TRBJ2-7. TRBV21-1 has pseudogene status. The CDR3 is 15 residues long. The CDR3 coding sequence is TGTGCCAGCAGCAAAAGGGCAGGTAAAACCTACGAGCAGTACTTC. This encodes CASSKRAGKTYEQYF.

V gene TRBV12-5 combines with J gene TRBJ2-3; D not resolved. This CDR3 contains 13 residues. The germline V gene encodes CDR1 LGHNT and CDR2 FRNRAP. With 1 base removed from V and 8 bases from J, the gap between germline ends came to 10 bases. The CDR3 DNA reads TGTGCTAGTGGTTTGGGTAACCAGGCTACGCAGTATTTT. As protein: CASGLGNQATQYF.

This clone showed up just a few times. The chain uses TRBV2 and TRBJ2-6; D ambiguous. The V end lost 6 bases, the J end lost 0 bases, and 3 bases lay between the germline ends. Looked up from germline, CDR1 is SNHLY and CDR2 is FYNNEI. The CDR3 extends over 13 amino acids. CDR3 DNA: TGTGCCAGCAGGGACTCTGGGGCCAACGTCCTGACTTTC. Its translation is CASRDSGANVLTF.

The chain has TRBV27 and TRBJ1-5, with D hard to call. Germline CDR1 reads MNHEY; CDR2 reads SMNVEV (reference sequence). Deletions cut 8 bases from V and 4 bases from J, with 12 bases between. The CDR3 spans 13 residues. CDR3 bases: TGTGCCAGCGGTCCCTTGGGGAATCAGCCCCAGCATTTT. Residues: CASGPLGNQPQHF.

CDR3 nucleotides: TGTGCCAGCAGCTCGTACCAGCCAGGGGGGAGGCAGTACTTC. This gives the protein CASSSYQPGGRQYF. This chain uses TRBV7-9 with TRBJ2-7; D might be TRBD1 (7 bases). CDR1 and CDR2 from the germline V gene are SEHNR and FQNEAQ (reference sequence). This CDR3 comprises 14 residues. The V end lost 4 bases, the J end lost 9 bases, and 19 bases lay between the germline ends.

This clone was observed a few times. The chain links TRBV29-1 to TRBJ1-4, with D maybe TRBD1 (6 bases). The V gene lost 6 bases and the J gene lost 8 bases, with 13 bases spanning the gap. Germline V gene data show CDR1 as SQVTM and CDR2 as ANQGSEA. CDR3 length: 12 amino acids. The CDR3 DNA sequence: TGCAGCGTCCGGGGGCCACCCGAAAAACTGTTTTTT. Translating it yields CSVRGPPEKLFF.